This T cell receptor beta chain was identified in a study of blood T cells in healthy people across ages. Many counts were recorded for this clonotype. Its antigen is unknown. Using a J-beta primer mix together with a sample-barcoded 5' primer, a second PCR was run for 7 to 11 cycles. Each CDR3 protein is one row after TCRdb ran MiXCR on the 5' RACE reads. In the table there are 600,000 or so distinct CDR3 sequences, roughly 21% of which are singletons. CDR3 length: 12 amino acids. Germline assignment: CDR1 SNHLY and CDR2 FYNNEI. Trimming pared 7 bases from V and 5 bases from J, leaving 11 bases between. Study conclusions and caveats: There were more naive CD4+ cells and higher diversity in long-lived donors than in aged donors.

The specimen was blood. The rearrangement links TRBV2 to TRBJ2-5, with D tentatively TRBD2 (5 bases). This sequence was found in a man between 65 and 85 years old in good health. The CDR3 here is CASKWGVETQYF. DNA of the CDR3: TGTGCCAGCAAATGGGGAGTTGAGACCCAGTACTTC.